Below are 32 T cell receptor beta chains sequenced from a single sample in a study of T-cell reconstitution after alpha-beta-depleted transplantation in children. Unique molecular identifiers were incorporated when the TCRbeta library was constructed. TCRdb re-called the PCR reads through MiXCR, storing one row per CDR3 protein. The sample shows about 540,000 distinct CDR3 sequences, around 19% of them seen only once. This sample comprised PBMCs from the stem cell graft donor, obtained from the stem cell graft. The origin of the receptors is a human donor who donated a stem cell graft to a child with acute lymphoblastic leukemia.

This clonotype has a handful of counts. V usage is TRBV7-3 and J usage is TRBJ1-2; 9 positions match TRBD1. After removal of 8 bases from V and 2 bases from J, the junction contained 12 bases not matched to a gene. The germline CDR1 and CDR2 sequences are SGHTA and FQGTGA. The CDR3 loop spans 16 amino acids. The CDR3 loop reads CASQKTGGTPNYGYTF. DNA of the CDR3: TGTGCCAGCCAAAAGACAGGGGGGACTCCGAACTATGGCTACACCTTC.

The gene calls are TRBV6-5 and TRBJ1-2; unclear D gene. CDR3 length: 14 residues. Germline-derived CDR1 and CDR2 are MNHEY and SVGAGI. The ends were cut back, 3 bases at V and 7 bases at J, with 15 bases in the middle. In nucleotides, the CDR3 is TGTGCCAGCAGTTATTCGGCAGTCCCTCCTGGCTACACCTTC. The encoded protein is CASSYSAVPPGYTF.

In its sample, this clonotype was seen a few times. The chain links TRBV7-2 to TRBJ1-1, with D tentatively TRBD1 (6 bases). The CDR3 consists of 14 residues. Germline V gives CDR1 SGHTA, CDR2 FQGNSA. V was trimmed by 5 bases and J by 1 base, leaving 11 bases between them. The CDR3 region is CASSRGGANTEAFF. In DNA form, the CDR3 reads TGTGCCAGCAGCCGAGGGGGAGCGAACACTGAAGCTTTCTTT.

The V call is TRBV5-1, the J call TRBJ1-1; 11 bases fit TRBD1. The CDR3 sequence is 17 residues long. The junction had 6 bases not matched to a gene; V was cut back by 2 bases and J by 0 bases. Germline lookup yields CDR1 SGHRS and CDR2 YFSETQ. CDR3 DNA: TGCGCCAGCAGCTTCCGCGGGACAGGGGGGATGAACACTGAAGCTTTCTTT. Amino acid sequence: CASSFRGTGGMNTEAFF.

The chain links TRBV30 to TRBJ2-5; 7 bases agree with TRBD2. Germline V CDR1 and CDR2: GTSNPN, SVGIG (reference sequence). CDR3 length: 13 amino acids. The V gene end was trimmed by 3 bases and the J gene end by 4 bases; junction bases not matched to a gene: 5. This CDR3 reads CAWRAGAGETQYF. CDR3 coding DNA: TGTGCCTGGAGGGCGGGAGCAGGAGAGACCCAGTACTTC. Full variable domain (remainder filled in from reference TRBV30 and TRBJ2-5): SQTIHQWPATLVQPVGSPLSLECTVEGTSNPNLYWYRQAAGRGLQLLFYSVGIGQISSEVPQNLSASRPQDRQFILSSKKLLLSDSGFYLCAWRAGAGETQYFGPGTRLLVL.

This clonotype was picked up a small number of times. J is TRBJ2-1 and V is TRBV20-1; no definite D call. Germline V gene sequence: CDR1 DFQATT, CDR2 SNEGSKA (reference sequence). The CDR3 is 15 amino acids. The CDR3 sequence: CSSLPLVKGYNEQFF. The DNA for the CDR3 is TGCAGCTCATTACCCCTAGTAAAGGGTTACAATGAGCAGTTCTTC.

This clonotype was counted only a few times. This chain uses TRBV30 with TRBJ2-7; D not resolved. CDR3 length: 11 residues. CDR1 and CDR2 (germline): GTSNPN, SVGIG (reference sequence). The V end was cut by 2 bases, the J end by 2 bases, with 4 bases between. The CDR3 DNA reads TGTGCCTGGAGTTATACCTACGAGCAGTACTTC. It yields the protein CAWSYTYEQYF.

The chain employs TRBV3-1 and TRBJ2-5, with D possibly called TRBD1 or TRBD2 (5 bases each). Trimming removed 4 bases from V and 0 bases from J, with 9 bases in between. There are 14 residues in the CDR3. CDR1 is LGHDT and CDR2 is YNNKEL in the germline V gene (reference sequence). CDR3 nucleotide sequence: TGTGCCAGCAGCCTGACGGGACACCAAGAGACCCAGTACTTC. Its protein is CASSLTGHQETQYF.

V and J are TRBV11-1 and TRBJ2-1; 12 nucleotides align to TRBD2. V lost 2 bases and J lost 7; bases outside the gene matches: 12. The CDR3 sequence is 18 residues long. Germline lookup yields CDR1 SGHAT and CDR2 FQDESV (reference sequence). CDR3 sequence (DNA): TGTGCCAGCAGCTTAACTAGCGGGGGGCCCCTCCAGAGGAATGAGCAGTTCTTC. Protein: CASSLTSGGPLQRNEQFF.

This clonotype was seen a few times. The V and J genes are TRBV7-2 and TRBJ2-3; TRBD1 agrees at 10 bases. The CDR3 length is 17 residues. Germline V CDR1 and CDR2: SGHTA, FQGNSA. The ends lost 3 bases at V and 3 bases at J; junction bases unmatched: 9. The CDR3 sequence is CASSFPSGTGVTDTQYF. The CDR3 DNA follows: TGTGCCAGCAGCTTTCCCTCTGGGACAGGGGTAACAGATACGCAGTATTTT.

The chain recombines TRBV9 with TRBJ1-2; D remains ambiguous. Per germline, CDR1 SGDLS and CDR2 YYNGEE. Trimming stripped 0 bases from V and 7 bases from J, with 13 bases between. The CDR3 has 14 residues. The CDR3 is CASSVVGGRAGYTF. CDR3 coding DNA: TGTGCCAGCAGCGTAGTTGGTGGTAGGGCTGGCTACACCTTC.

This clonotype was counted at least ten times. The J gene is TRBJ2-3, the V gene TRBV12-3 or TRBV12-4; TRBD2 aligns across 9 bases. J was trimmed by 4 bases and V by 3 bases; bases with no gene match: 8. The CDR3 loop spans 16 amino acids. The CDR3 bases are TGTGCCAGCAGTTTCACGGGCGGGAGGGTGCCAGATACGCAGTATTTT. Encoded protein: CASSFTGGRVPDTQYF.

The chain is built from TRBV29-1 and TRBJ2-3, with D possibly being TRBD2 (5 bases). This CDR3 is built from 11 residues. V was trimmed by 6 bases and J by 5 bases, leaving 9 bases between them. Germline V gene data show CDR1 as SQVTM and CDR2 as ANQGSEA. CDR3 region: CSVGRRDTQYF. The CDR3, as DNA: TGCAGCGTAGGGAGAAGAGATACGCAGTATTTT.

This clonotype was counted only a few times. This sequence joins TRBV4-1 and TRBJ2-7, with 8 bases matching TRBD2. Germline lookup yields CDR1 MGHRA and CDR2 YSYEKL. V trimming: 6 bases; J trimming: 4 bases; junction bases outside the gene matches: 14. The CDR3 totals 16 residues. CDR3 protein: CASSPGQIAGRYEQYF. Here the CDR3 DNA reads TGCGCCAGCAGTCCCGGGCAGATAGCGGGACGGTACGAGCAGTACTTC.

V usage is TRBV7-9 and J usage is TRBJ2-2; possibly TRBD2 for D (6 bases). Trimming removed 3 bases from V and 0 bases from J, with 11 bases in between. In germline, CDR1 is SEHNR, CDR2 FQNEAQ (reference sequence). The CDR3 covers 16 residues. CDR3 DNA sequence: TGTGCCAGCAGCTTTTTAAGCGGGCCGAACACCGGGGAGCTGTTTTTT. Translated, it gives CASSFLSGPNTGELFF.

Only a few counts were recorded for this clonotype. The V gene is TRBV5-6, the J gene TRBJ2-7, with D uncertain. CDR1 SGHDT and CDR2 YYEEEE come from the germline V gene. Trimming cost V 0 bases and J 2 bases, with 12 bases left between them. The CDR3 loop spans 15 amino acids. The CDR3 sequence: CASSLVGMRTYEQYF. DNA for the CDR3: TGTGCCAGCAGCTTGGTCGGAATGCGGACCTACGAGCAGTACTTC.

This clonotype was seen a few times. V and J are TRBV6-1 and TRBJ2-1; 13 bases map to TRBD2. The CDR3 has 14 residues. V was clipped by 8 bases and J by 7 bases; unmatched bases: 5. The germline V gene has CDR1 MNHNS and CDR2 SASEGT. In nucleotides, the CDR3 is TGTGCCAGCCGGACTAGCGGGAGAATGAATGAGCAGTTCTTC. It encodes CASRTSGRMNEQFF.

This clonotype appeared a few times. A read error may produce the germline difference seen at one junction end. The gene calls are TRBV5-1 and TRBJ1-5; perhaps TRBD1 as D (6 bases). Germline loops: CDR1 SGHRS, CDR2 YFSETQ. The CDR3 consists of 15 residues. The CDR3 is CASSLGHNSNQPQHF. The DNA of the CDR3 is TGCGCCAGCAGTTTGGGACATAATAGCAATCAGCCCCAGCATTTT.

In its sample, this clonotype was seen many times. The rearrangement joins TRBV6-5 to TRBJ2-1, with TRBD2 matching over 13 bases. This CDR3 has 15 amino acids. Germline V CDR1 and CDR2: MNHEY, SVGAGI. V dropped 4 bases and J dropped 7; count of bases not matched to a gene: 4. Here the CDR3 DNA reads TGTGCCAGCAGTTCACTAGCGGGAGGGGGTAATGAGCAGTTCTTC. The encoded protein is CASSSLAGGGNEQFF.

This sequence joins TRBV5-1 and TRBJ2-3; 11 nucleotides line up with TRBD2. The CDR3 contains 16 residues. V shed 4 bases and J 1 base; nucleotides not matched to a gene: 5. Germline loops: CDR1 SGHRS, CDR2 YFSETQ. The CDR3 sequence is CASSLTSGAGTDTQYF. As DNA, the CDR3 is TGCGCCAGCAGCCTGACTAGCGGGGCAGGCACAGATACGCAGTATTTT. The variable domain in full, with the rest retrieved from reference TRBV5-1 and TRBJ2-3, is KAGVTQTPRYLIKTRGQQVTLSCSPISGHRSVSWYQQTPGQGLQFLFEYFSETQRNKGNFPGRFSGRQFSNSRSEMNVSTLELGDSALYLCASSLTSGAGTDTQYFGPGTRLTVL.

This clonotype was detected only a few times. The chain recombines TRBV7-9 with TRBJ2-7; tentatively, D is TRBD2 (5 bases). CDR1 is SEHNR and CDR2 is FQNEAQ in the germline V gene (reference sequence). V was cut by 2 bases and J by 6 bases, with 14 bases left in between. The CDR3 length is 14 residues. CDR3 residues: CASSLLGTGVEQYF. DNA of the CDR3: TGTGCCAGCAGCTTACTGGGTACCGGGGTCGAGCAGTACTTC.

This clonotype was counted only a few times. V gene TRBV20-1 combines with J gene TRBJ1-2; tentative D call: TRBD1 (5 bases). Trimming cost V 3 bases and J 7 bases, with 9 bases left between them. Germline values: CDR1 DFQATT, CDR2 SNEGSKA (reference sequence). This CDR3 comprises 11 residues. CDR3 sequence: CSARAGTGYTF. CDR3 nucleotides: TGCAGTGCTAGGGCGGGGACTGGCTACACCTTC.

This clonotype was recorded a few times. J is TRBJ2-3 and V is TRBV15; no clear D. The CDR3 is made up of 15 amino acids. V lost 1 base and J lost 1, with 9 bases in between. The V gene's germline CDR1 is LNHNV and CDR2 YYDKDF (reference sequence). The CDR3 DNA reads as TGTGCCACCAGCAGAGGGGGTGAGGGCACAGATACGCAGTATTTT. This codes for CATSRGGEGTDTQYF.

Concerning this clonotype: A junction end diverges from the germline sequence, so it may reflect a read error. The chain carries TRBV7-8 and TRBJ2-5, with TRBD1 identical over 7 bases. Per germline, CDR1 SGHVS and CDR2 FQNEAQ. CDR3 length equals 11 residues. CDR3 coding DNA: TGTGCCAGCAGCTTCCGGGACAGCCAAAGCTTC. Its protein product is CASSFRDSQSF.

This clonotype was seen more than once but under ten times. The rearrangement joins TRBV5-1 to TRBJ2-7, with 8 bases that match TRBD1. Trimming at V came to 4 bases and at J to 0 bases, leaving 6 bases not matched to a gene. This CDR3 region has 15 residues. The germline gives CDR1 SGHRS, CDR2 YFSETQ. CDR3 in DNA: TGCGCCAGCAGCCCAGGGGGCTCCTTCTCCTACGAGCAGTACTTC. The encoded protein is CASSPGGSFSYEQYF.

The chain couples TRBV9 to TRBJ2-1; 10 bases are a match to TRBD2. Per germline, CDR1 SGDLS and CDR2 YYNGEE. J lost 7 bases, V lost 0 bases, and 7 bases had no gene match. The CDR3 is 16 residues long. This CDR3 is CASSVGLAGVVNEQFF. CDR3 sequence (DNA): TGTGCCAGCAGCGTAGGGCTAGCGGGAGTAGTGAATGAGCAGTTCTTC.

A few counts support this clonotype. V usage is TRBV12-3 or TRBV12-4 and J usage is TRBJ2-7; TRBD1 agrees at 8 bases. Germline trimming cut 4 bases from V and 5 bases from J; bases unmatched to any gene: 10. The CDR3 sequence is 15 residues long. The chain's CDR3 is CASSSPGQAVNEQYF. CDR3 sequence (DNA): TGTGCCAGCAGTTCCCCGGGACAGGCAGTGAACGAGCAGTACTTC.

V gene TRBV20-1 combines with J gene TRBJ2-7; 8 bases line up with TRBD1. Germline CDR1 DFQATT, CDR2 SNEGSKA (reference sequence). The CDR3 is made up of 14 amino acids. With 6 bases clipped from V and 3 bases from J, the junction kept 10 bases outside the gene matches. CDR3 nucleotides: TGCAGTGCCAGTCGAGGACAGGGAGACTACGAGCAGTACTTC. This gives the protein CSASRGQGDYEQYF.

This clonotype was observed a few times. DNA of the CDR3: TGTGCCAGCACCAAACTAGCGGGAGGGCCGGACAATGAGCAGTTCTTC. Translating it yields CASTKLAGGPDNEQFF. This rearrangement joins TRBV6-1 to TRBJ2-1; TRBD2 aligns across 13 bases. This CDR3 is 16 amino acids long. Unmatched junction bases numbered 8, after V lost 7 bases and J lost 5 bases. Looked up from germline, CDR1 is MNHNS and CDR2 is SASEGT.

V is TRBV5-1 and J is TRBJ1-1; TRBD1 matches at 11 bases. CDR3 length: 15 amino acids. The V segment lost 0 bases and the J segment 4 bases; nucleotides outside the gene matches: 2. CDR1 is SGHRS, CDR2 YFSETQ, per germline. The CDR3 here is CASSLVGTGGTEAFF. In DNA form, the CDR3 reads TGCGCCAGCAGCTTGGTGGGGACAGGGGGCACTGAAGCTTTCTTT.

V usage is TRBV27 and J usage is TRBJ2-2; perhaps TRBD1 as D (6 bases). The CDR3 has 15 amino acids. CDR1 MNHEY and CDR2 SMNVEV come from the germline V gene (reference sequence). V was clipped by 3 bases and J by 5 bases, with 13 bases between them. The CDR3 sequence: CASSFSRGFTGELFF. CDR3 DNA: TGTGCCAGCAGTTTCTCCAGGGGTTTTACCGGGGAGCTGTTTTTT.

This clonotype came up many times. The junction differs from germline at one of its ends, possibly a read error. The chain has TRBV20-1 and TRBJ2-3, with D possibly called TRBD1 or TRBD2 (6 bases each). In germline, CDR1 is DFQATT, CDR2 SNEGSKA (reference sequence). The CDR3 consists of 13 residues. In DNA, the CDR3 is TGCAGTGCCACCCTCGGGGGCACGGATACGCAGTATTTT. This gives the protein CSATLGGTDTQYF.